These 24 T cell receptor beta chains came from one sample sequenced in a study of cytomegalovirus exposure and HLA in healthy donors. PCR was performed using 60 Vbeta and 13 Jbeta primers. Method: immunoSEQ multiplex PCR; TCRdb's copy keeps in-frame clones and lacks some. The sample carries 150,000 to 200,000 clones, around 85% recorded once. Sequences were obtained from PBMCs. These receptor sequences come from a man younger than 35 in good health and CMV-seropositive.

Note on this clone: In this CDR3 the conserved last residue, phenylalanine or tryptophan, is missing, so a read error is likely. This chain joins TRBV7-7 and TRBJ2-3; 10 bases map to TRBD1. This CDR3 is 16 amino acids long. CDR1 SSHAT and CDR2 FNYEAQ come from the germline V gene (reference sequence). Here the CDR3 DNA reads TGTGCTAGCAGCCAGACAGGGGGCGAGGGCACAGATACGCAGTATTCT. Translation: CASSQTGGEGTDTQYS.

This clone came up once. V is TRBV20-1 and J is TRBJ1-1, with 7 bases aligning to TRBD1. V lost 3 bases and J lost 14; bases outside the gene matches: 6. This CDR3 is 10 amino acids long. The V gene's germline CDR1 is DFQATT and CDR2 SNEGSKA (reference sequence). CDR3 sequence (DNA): TGCAGTGCTAGGGGGGACAGTACCTTCTTT. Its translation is CSARGDSTFF.

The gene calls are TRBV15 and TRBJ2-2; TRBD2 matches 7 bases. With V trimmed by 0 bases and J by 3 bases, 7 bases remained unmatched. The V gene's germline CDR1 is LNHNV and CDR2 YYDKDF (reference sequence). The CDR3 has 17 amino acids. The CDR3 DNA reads TGTGCCACCAGCAGAGATATAACAGCGGGGCACACCGGGGAGCTGTTTTTT. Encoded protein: CATSRDITAGHTGELFF. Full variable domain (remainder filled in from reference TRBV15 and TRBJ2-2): DAMVIQNPRYQVTQFGKPVTLSCSQTLNHNVMYWYQQKSSQAPKLLFHYYDKDFNNEADTPDNFQSRRPNTSFCFLDIRSPGLGDTAMYLCATSRDITAGHTGELFFGEGSRLTVL.

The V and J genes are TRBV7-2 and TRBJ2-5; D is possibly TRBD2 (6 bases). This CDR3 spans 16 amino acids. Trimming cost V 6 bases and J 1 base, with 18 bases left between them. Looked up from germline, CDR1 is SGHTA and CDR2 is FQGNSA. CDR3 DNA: TGTGCCAGCAGAACTACTAGCTGGAGGACCCAAGAGACCCAGTACTTC. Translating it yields CASRTTSWRTQETQYF.

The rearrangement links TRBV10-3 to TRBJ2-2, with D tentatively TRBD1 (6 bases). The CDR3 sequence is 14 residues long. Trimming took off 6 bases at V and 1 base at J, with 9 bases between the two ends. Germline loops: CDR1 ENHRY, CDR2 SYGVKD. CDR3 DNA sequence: TGTGCCATCAGAGCGGACAGGAACACCGGGGAGCTGTTTTTT. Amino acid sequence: CAIRADRNTGELFF.

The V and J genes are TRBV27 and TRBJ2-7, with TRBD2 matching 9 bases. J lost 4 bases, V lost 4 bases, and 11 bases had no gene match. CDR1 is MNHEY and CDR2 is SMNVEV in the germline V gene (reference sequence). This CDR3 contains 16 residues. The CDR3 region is CASSSRGGGSVYEQYF. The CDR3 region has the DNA TGTGCCAGCAGTTCGCGGGGGGGAGGTTCGGTATACGAGCAGTACTTC.

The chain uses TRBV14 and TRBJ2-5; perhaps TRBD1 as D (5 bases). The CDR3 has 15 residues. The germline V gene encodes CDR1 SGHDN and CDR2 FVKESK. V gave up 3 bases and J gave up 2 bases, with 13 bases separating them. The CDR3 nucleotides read TGTGCCAGCAGCCATAGACGACAGCTACAAGAGACCCAGTACTTC. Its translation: CASSHRRQLQETQYF.

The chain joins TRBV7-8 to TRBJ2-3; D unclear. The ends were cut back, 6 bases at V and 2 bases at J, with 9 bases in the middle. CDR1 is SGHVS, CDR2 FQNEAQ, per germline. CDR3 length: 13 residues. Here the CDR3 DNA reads TGTGCCAGCAGGGTCCTATTCACAGATACGCAGTATTTT. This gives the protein CASRVLFTDTQYF.

The CDR3 loop reads CASSDPGQGFEQYF. CDR3 nucleotide sequence: TGCGCCAGCAGTGACCCCGGACAGGGTTTCGAGCAGTACTTC. The J gene is TRBJ2-7, the V gene TRBV10-2; TRBD1 agrees at 8 bases. The germline V gene encodes CDR1 WSHSY and CDR2 SAAADI. Germline trimming cut 3 bases from V and 6 bases from J; bases unmatched to any gene: 7. CDR3 length: 14 residues.

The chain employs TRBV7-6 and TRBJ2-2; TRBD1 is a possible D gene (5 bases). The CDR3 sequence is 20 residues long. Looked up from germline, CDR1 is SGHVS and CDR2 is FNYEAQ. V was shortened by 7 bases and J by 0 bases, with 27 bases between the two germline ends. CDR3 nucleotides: TGTGCCAGCAAGGGGTACGGAACTTCCCTCACAGACCCGAACACCGGGGAGCTGTTTTTT. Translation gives CASKGYGTSLTDPNTGELFF. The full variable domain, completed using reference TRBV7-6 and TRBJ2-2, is GAGVSQSPRYKVTKRGQDVALRCDPISGHVSLYWYRQALGQGPEFLTYFNYEAQQDKSGLPNDRFSAERPEGSISTLTIQRTEQRDSAMYRCASKGYGTSLTDPNTGELFFGEGSRLTVL.

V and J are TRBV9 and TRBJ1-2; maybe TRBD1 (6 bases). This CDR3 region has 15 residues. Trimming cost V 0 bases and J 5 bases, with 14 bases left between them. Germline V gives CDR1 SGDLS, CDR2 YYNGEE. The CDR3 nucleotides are TGTGCCAGCAGCGTAGGGGGTGGCGGACAGTATGGCTACACCTTC. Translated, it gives CASSVGGGGQYGYTF.

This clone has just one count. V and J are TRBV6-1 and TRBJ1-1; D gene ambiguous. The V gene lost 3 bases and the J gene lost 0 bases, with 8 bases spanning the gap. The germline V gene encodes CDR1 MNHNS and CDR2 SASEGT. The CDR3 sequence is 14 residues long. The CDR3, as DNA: TGTGCCAGCAGTGATTCAGGATTGAACACTGAAGCTTTCTTT. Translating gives CASSDSGLNTEAFF.

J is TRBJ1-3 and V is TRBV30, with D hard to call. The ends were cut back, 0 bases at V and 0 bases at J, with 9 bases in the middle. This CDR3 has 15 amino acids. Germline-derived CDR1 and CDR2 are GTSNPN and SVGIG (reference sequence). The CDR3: CAWSVFAGSGNTIYF. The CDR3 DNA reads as TGTGCCTGGAGTGTTTTTGCCGGCTCTGGAAACACCATATATTTT.

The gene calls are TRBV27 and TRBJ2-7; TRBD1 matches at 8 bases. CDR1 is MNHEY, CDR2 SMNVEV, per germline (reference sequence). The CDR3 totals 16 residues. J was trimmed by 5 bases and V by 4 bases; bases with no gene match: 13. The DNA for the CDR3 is TGTGCCAGCAGTTCGAGGGGCAGGGGGCAGGCGAACGAGCAGTACTTC. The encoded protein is CASSSRGRGQANEQYF.

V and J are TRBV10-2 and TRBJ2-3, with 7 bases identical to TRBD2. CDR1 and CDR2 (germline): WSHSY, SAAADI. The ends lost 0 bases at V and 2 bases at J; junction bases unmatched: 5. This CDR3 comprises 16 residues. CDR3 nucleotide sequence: TGCGCCAGCAGTGAGTCGCAAGCGGGGAACACAGATACGCAGTATTTT. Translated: CASSESQAGNTDTQYF.

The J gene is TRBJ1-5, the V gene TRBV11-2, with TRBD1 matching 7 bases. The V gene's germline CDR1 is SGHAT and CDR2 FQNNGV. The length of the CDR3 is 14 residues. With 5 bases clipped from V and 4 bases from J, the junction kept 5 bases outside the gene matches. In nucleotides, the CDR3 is TGTGCCAGCAGCCCGGACAGGATGAATCAGCCCCAGCATTTT. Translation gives CASSPDRMNQPQHF.

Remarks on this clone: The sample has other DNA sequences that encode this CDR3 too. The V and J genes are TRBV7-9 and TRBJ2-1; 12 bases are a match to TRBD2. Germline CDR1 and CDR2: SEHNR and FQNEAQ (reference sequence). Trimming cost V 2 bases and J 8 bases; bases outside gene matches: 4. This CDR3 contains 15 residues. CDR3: CASSLLAGGPHEQFF. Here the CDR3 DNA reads TGTGCCAGCAGCTTACTAGCGGGGGGGCCCCATGAGCAGTTCTTC.

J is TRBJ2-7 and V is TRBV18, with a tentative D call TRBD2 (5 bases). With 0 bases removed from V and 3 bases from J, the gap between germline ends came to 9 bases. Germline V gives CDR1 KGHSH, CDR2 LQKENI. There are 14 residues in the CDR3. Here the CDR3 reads CASSPPEAFYEQYF. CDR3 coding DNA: TGTGCCAGCTCACCACCGGAGGCTTTCTACGAGCAGTACTTC.

The CDR3 sequence: CASSRPGQPKDQPQHF. CDR3 sequence (DNA): TGTGCCAGCAGCCGCCCGGGACAGCCTAAAGATCAGCCCCAGCATTTT. The chain has TRBV16 and TRBJ1-5, with 7 nucleotides matching TRBD1. Germline CDR1 and CDR2: KGHSY and FQNENV. The V segment lost 4 bases and the J segment 5 bases; nucleotides outside the gene matches: 11. This CDR3 region has 16 residues.

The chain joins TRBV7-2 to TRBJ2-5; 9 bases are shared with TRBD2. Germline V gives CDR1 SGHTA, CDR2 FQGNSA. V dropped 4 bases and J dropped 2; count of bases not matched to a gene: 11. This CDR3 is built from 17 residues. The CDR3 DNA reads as TGTGCCAGCAGCTCAATCTTTCGGCTAGCGGGGCAAGAGACCCAGTACTTC. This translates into CASSSIFRLAGQETQYF.

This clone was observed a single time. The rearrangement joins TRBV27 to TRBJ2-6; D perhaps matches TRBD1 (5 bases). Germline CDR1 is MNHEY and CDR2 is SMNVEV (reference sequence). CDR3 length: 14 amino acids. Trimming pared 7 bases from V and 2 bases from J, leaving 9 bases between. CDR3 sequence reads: CASTRTPGANVLTF. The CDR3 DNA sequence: TGTGCCAGCACTCGGACACCTGGGGCCAACGTCCTGACTTTC.

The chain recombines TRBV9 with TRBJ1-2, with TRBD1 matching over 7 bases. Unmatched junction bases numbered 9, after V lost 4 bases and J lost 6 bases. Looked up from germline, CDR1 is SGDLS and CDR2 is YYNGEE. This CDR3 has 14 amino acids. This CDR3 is CASSQDRANNGYTF. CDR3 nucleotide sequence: TGTGCCAGCAGCCAAGACAGGGCGAACAATGGCTACACCTTC.

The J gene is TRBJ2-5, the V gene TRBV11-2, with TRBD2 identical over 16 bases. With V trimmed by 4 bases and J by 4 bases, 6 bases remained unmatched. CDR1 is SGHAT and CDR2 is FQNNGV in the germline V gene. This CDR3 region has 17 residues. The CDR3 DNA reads TGTGCCAGCAGCTCCGGGACTAGCGGGGGGGCTGGAGAGACCCAGTACTTC. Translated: CASSSGTSGGAGETQYF.

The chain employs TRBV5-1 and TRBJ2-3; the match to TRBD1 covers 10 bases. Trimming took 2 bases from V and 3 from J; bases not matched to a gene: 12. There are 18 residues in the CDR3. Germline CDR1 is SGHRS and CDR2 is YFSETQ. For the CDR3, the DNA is TGCGCCAGCAGCTTCCCGAACCCGGGACAGGGGTGGACAGATACGCAGTATTTT. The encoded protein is CASSFPNPGQGWTDTQYF.